Listed below are T cell receptor beta chains from one sample, sequenced in a study of T-cell reconstitution after alpha-beta-depleted transplantation in children. Using its own MiXCR run on the PCR reads, TCRdb lists one record per CDR3 protein. The table shows about a million distinct CDR3 sequences, with roughly 29% occurring only once. Source: PBMCs, mostly from graft donor cells, taken 360 days after TCRalphabeta/CD19-depleted stem cell transplant. The receptors were gathered from a boy under two years old who had a stem cell transplant for SCID, so the T cells may come from the graft donor. CDR3s include the opening cysteine and the closing phenylalanine or tryptophan. D genes are given only for firm matches. Clone size is stated in some rows and not others, as once, few, many or a class when expanded.

j_call d_call v_call clone_size cdr3_nt cdr3_aa
TRBJ2-2 NA TRBV18 few TGTGCCAGCTCACCAAGAAGGGGCACTCATAGCACCGGGGAGCTGTTTTTT CASSPRRGTHSTGELFF
TRBJ2-7 NA TRBV5-6 NA TGTGCCAGCAACGACCTGGCCCACTACGAGCAGTACTTC CASNDLAHYEQYF
TRBJ1-5 NA TRBV6-5 many TGTGCCAGCAGCCGGACAGATAGCAATCAGCCCCAGCATTTT CASSRTDSNQPQHF
TRBJ1-1 NA TRBV28 NA TGTGCCAGCAGGCTGGGGCGGGGGAATCAGGGGAACACTGAAGCTTTCTTT CASRLGRGNQGNTEAFF
TRBJ1-2 NA TRBV12-3/TRBV12-4 few TGTGCCAGCAGTCCTGCGATTAGGGGTGGCTACACCTTC CASSPAIRGGYTF
TRBJ2-5 TRBD2 TRBV9 NA TGTGCCAGCAGCGTGACCGCCGGGACTAAAAAAGAGACCCAGTACTTC CASSVTAGTKKETQYF
TRBJ2-2 NA TRBV12-3/TRBV12-4 NA TGTGCCAGCGAAGCCGGGGAGCTGTTTTTT CASEAGELFF
TRBJ2-5 NA TRBV12-3/TRBV12-4 few TGTGCCAGCAGTCCCATTAGGGAGACCCAGTACTTC CASSPIRETQYF
TRBJ2-1 NA TRBV5-8 NA TGTGCCAGCACCCAACCGACCAAGGCCCTTTACAATGAGCAGTTCTTC CASTQPTKALYNEQFF
TRBJ2-7 NA TRBV4-1 many TGCGCCAGCAGCCAAGATCCCGACGGTTACGAGCAGTACTTC CASSQDPDGYEQYF
TRBJ2-5 TRBD1 TRBV2 NA TGTGCCAGCAGTGAACGTAGCTCGACAGGGCGTCAGGAGACCCAGTACTTC CASSERSSTGRQETQYF
TRBJ2-2 NA TRBV2 NA TGTGCCAGCACCGACGGGGTGGGCGGGGAGCTGTTTTTT CASTDGVGGELFF